This T cell receptor (beta chain) was found in a study of early T cells in non-severe SARS-CoV-2 infection. Overall study: The study sequenced bulk RNA from unsorted whole blood, with chains unpaired.

Researchers attached unique molecular identifiers to individual cDNA molecules. TCRdb re-called the 5' RACE reads through MiXCR, storing one row per CDR3 protein. The sample lists some 45,000 distinct CDR3 sequences, 4% to 4.5% occurring once. General observations from the study: Matching against VDJdb likely underestimated virus-specific expansions, favoring anti-spike CD8.

At least ten counts were recorded for this clonotype. Its antigen is unidentified. The CDR3 runs 14 residues. J was trimmed by 1 base and V by 6 bases; bases with no gene match: 4. Per germline, CDR1 SQVTM and CDR2 ANQGSEA. The sequenced material came from whole blood. This TCR was recovered from an adult who was a healthcare worker with PCR-confirmed SARS-CoV-2 infection or an uninfected control (not recorded which). V and J are TRBV29-1 and TRBJ2-1; TRBD1 aligns across 9 bases. The CDR3 loop reads CSVGTGFSYNEQFF. In nucleotides, the CDR3 is TGCAGCGTAGGGACAGGGTTTTCCTACAATGAGCAGTTCTTC.